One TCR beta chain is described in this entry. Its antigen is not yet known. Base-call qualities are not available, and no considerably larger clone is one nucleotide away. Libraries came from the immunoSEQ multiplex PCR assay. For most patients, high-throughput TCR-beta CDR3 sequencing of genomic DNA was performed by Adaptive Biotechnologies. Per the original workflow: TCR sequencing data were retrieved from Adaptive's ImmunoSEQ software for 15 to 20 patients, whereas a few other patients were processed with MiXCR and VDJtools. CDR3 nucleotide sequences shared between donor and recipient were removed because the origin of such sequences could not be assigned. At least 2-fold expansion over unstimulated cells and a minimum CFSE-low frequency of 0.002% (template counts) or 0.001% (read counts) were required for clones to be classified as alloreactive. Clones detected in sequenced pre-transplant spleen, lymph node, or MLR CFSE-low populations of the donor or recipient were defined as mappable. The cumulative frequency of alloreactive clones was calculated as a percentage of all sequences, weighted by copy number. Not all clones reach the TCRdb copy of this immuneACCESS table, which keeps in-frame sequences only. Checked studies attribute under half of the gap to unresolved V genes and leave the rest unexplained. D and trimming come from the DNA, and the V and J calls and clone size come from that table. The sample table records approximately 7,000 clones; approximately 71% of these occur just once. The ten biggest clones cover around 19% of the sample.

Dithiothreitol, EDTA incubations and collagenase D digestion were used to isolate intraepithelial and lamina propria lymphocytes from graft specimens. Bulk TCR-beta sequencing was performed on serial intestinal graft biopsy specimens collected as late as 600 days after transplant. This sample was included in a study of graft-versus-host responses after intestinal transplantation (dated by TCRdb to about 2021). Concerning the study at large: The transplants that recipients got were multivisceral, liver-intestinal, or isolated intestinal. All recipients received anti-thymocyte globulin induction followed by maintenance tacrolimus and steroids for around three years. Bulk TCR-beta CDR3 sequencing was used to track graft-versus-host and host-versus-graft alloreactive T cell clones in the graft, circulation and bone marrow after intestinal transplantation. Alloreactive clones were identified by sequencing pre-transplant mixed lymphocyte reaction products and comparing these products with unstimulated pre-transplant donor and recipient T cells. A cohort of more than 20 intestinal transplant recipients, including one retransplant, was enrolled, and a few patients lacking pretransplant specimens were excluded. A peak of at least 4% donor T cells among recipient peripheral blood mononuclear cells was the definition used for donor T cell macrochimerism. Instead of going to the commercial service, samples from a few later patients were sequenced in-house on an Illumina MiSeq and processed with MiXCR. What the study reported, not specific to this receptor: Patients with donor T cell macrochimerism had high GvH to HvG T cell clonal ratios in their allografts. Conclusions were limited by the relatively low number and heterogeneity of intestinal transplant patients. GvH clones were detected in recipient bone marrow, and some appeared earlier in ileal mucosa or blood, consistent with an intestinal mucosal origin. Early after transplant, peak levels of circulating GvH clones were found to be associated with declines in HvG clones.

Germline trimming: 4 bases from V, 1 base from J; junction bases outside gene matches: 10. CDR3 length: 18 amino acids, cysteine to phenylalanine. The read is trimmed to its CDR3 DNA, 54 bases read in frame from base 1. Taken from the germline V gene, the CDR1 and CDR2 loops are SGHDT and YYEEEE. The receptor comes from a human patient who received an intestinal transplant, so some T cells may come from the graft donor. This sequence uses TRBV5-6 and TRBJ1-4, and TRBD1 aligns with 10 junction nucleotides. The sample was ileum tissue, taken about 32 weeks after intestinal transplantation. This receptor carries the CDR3 CASSRPRTGGITNEKLFF. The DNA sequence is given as TGTGCCAGCAGCCGACCTAGGACAGGGGGAATAACTAATGAAAAACTGTTTTTT.